Presented here are 6 T cell receptor beta chains from one specimen sequenced in a study of cytomegalovirus exposure and HLA in healthy donors. PCR was performed using 60 Vbeta and 13 Jbeta primers. Some clones are missing from TCRdb's copy, which holds only in-frame ones; the method was immunoSEQ multiplex PCR. Found here are fewer than 250,000 clones, roughly 83% of them singletons; the top ten hold more than 1.5%. Material: PBMCs. These receptors originate from a woman between 45 and 60 years old in good health and CMV-seronegative.

The chain links TRBV5-1 to TRBJ1-5, with 9 bases fitting TRBD1. V dropped 3 bases and J dropped 6; count of bases not matched to a gene: 7. The CDR3 contains 15 residues. In germline, CDR1 is SGHRS, CDR2 YFSETQ. The CDR3: CASSWGQGEGQPQHF. For the CDR3, the DNA is TGCGCCAGCAGCTGGGGACAGGGTGAGGGTCAGCCCCAGCATTTT.

The V gene is TRBV7-2, the J gene TRBJ2-7; 7 nucleotides line up with TRBD1. J lost 4 bases, V lost 5 bases, and 5 bases had no gene match. There are 13 residues in the CDR3. In germline, CDR1 is SGHTA, CDR2 FQGNSA. The CDR3 is CASSRTTGYEQYF. As DNA, the CDR3 is TGTGCCAGCAGCCGAACGACAGGGTACGAGCAGTACTTC. The variable domain in full, with the rest retrieved from reference TRBV7-2 and TRBJ2-7, is GAGVSQSPSNKVTEKGKDVELRCDPISGHTALYWYRQSLGQGLEFLIYFQGNSAPDKSGLPSDRFSAERTGGSVSTLTIQRTQQEDSAVYLCASSRTTGYEQYFGPGTRLTVT.

The chain links TRBV5-1 to TRBJ2-7; D is perhaps TRBD2 (6 bases). Looked up from germline, CDR1 is SGHRS and CDR2 is YFSETQ. This CDR3 comprises 15 residues. V lost 0 bases to trimming and J lost 4 bases, with 14 bases between them. The CDR3 coding sequence is TGCGCCAGCAGCTTGGCCGGCGGGATAGGGTACGAGCAGTACTTC. Protein sequence: CASSLAGGIGYEQYF.

The rearrangement uses TRBV2 and TRBJ1-2; TRBD1 might be the D (5 bases). Germline CDR1 is SNHLY and CDR2 is FYNNEI. The ends were cut back, 2 bases at V and 1 base at J, with 17 bases in the middle. This CDR3 region has 17 residues. The CDR3 coding sequence is TGTGCCAGCAGTGAATCTACCCCGACAGATATTAACTATGGCTACACCTTC. Translated: CASSESTPTDINYGYTF.

The CDR3 nucleotides are TGTGCCAGCCCCGGTGTGGGGGGGACAGGGGGCGCGAGCTATGGCTACACCTTC. It specifies CASPGVGGTGGASYGYTF. The V call is TRBV5-8, the J call TRBJ1-2; the match to TRBD1 covers 12 bases. The CDR3 contains 18 residues. The V and J ends lost 7 bases and 4 bases, in that order; junction bases with no gene match: 17. Germline lookup yields CDR1 SGHTS and CDR2 YDEGEE.

This chain uses TRBV6-5 with TRBJ1-6, with 7 nucleotides matching TRBD1. The V gene's germline CDR1 is MNHEY and CDR2 SVGAGI. V lost 0 bases and J lost 6; bases outside the gene matches: 2. The CDR3 is 15 amino acids. For the CDR3, the DNA is TGTGCCAGCAGTTACTCGACAGGGATTAATTCACCCCTCCACTTT. Protein: CASSYSTGINSPLHF.